These 24 T cell receptor beta chains were sequenced from one sample in a study of T cells in Graves' hyperthyroidism and ophthalmopathy. Researchers amplified the TCR beta CDR3 regions from RNA transcripts. The TCR CDR3 was amplified in a first-round RT-PCR using the HTBI primer set. TCRdb processed the multiplex PCR reads anew with MiXCR; each CDR3 protein has one entry. The repertoire holds hundreds of thousands of distinct CDR3 sequences, with just over 35% as singletons. The sample taken for sequencing was blood. The receptors originated from a middle-aged woman with Graves' hyperthyroidism.

In this sample, this clonotype turned up many times. The chain uses TRBV29-1 and TRBJ1-2; D gene ambiguous. Trimming removed 2 bases from V and 4 bases from J, with 14 bases in between. This CDR3 comprises 14 residues. Looked up from germline, CDR1 is SQVTM and CDR2 is ANQGSEA. This chain's CDR3 is CSVERVLATYGYTF. The DNA of the CDR3 is TGCAGCGTTGAAAGGGTCCTGGCGACCTATGGCTACACCTTC.

This clonotype was found many times. This rearrangement joins TRBV12-3 or TRBV12-4 to TRBJ2-7; a weak D match, TRBD1 (5 bases). CDR3 length: 14 amino acids. Trimming pared 3 bases from V and 3 bases from J, leaving 12 bases between. The DNA of the CDR3 is TGTGCCAGCAGTTTCGACAGCCACATCTACGAGCAGTACTTC. As protein: CASSFDSHIYEQYF.

The chain recombines TRBV12-3 or TRBV12-4 with TRBJ1-1; 10 nucleotides agree with TRBD1. V was pared by 10 bases and J by 8 bases, with 16 bases of the junction left unmatched. The CDR3 runs 15 residues. The CDR3 reads CANSLTGGDSSEAFF. The CDR3 bases are TGTGCCAACAGCCTGACAGGGGGCGATTCATCGGAAGCTTTCTTT.

This clonotype has only a few counts. The chain employs TRBV12-3 or TRBV12-4 and TRBJ2-2; D is perhaps TRBD2 (6 bases). This CDR3 is built from 14 residues. V shed 6 bases and J shed 2 bases, with 10 bases lying between them. The CDR3 DNA follows: TGTGCCAGCAGCCGTAGCGGAAACACCGGGGAGCTGTTTTTT. Translating it yields CASSRSGNTGELFF.

V and J are TRBV29-1 and TRBJ2-7, with D possibly being TRBD1 or TRBD2 (5 bases each). Trimming shortened V by 7 bases and J by 4 bases, and 14 bases separated the two germline ends. This CDR3 has 12 residues. Germline V lookup: CDR1 SQVTM, CDR2 ANQGSEA. The CDR3 loop is CSGGWSPYEQYF. As DNA, the CDR3 is TGCAGCGGGGGGTGGAGTCCATACGAGCAGTACTTC.

This clonotype showed up many times. J is TRBJ1-1 and V is TRBV15, with a weak D call TRBD1 (6 bases). The V end lost 0 bases, the J end lost 5 bases, and 10 bases lay between the germline ends. The CDR3 totals 14 residues. CDR1 and CDR2 (germline): LNHNV, YYDKDF (reference sequence). CDR3 sequence reads: CATSRDRGATEAFF. The DNA of the CDR3 is TGTGCCACCAGCAGAGACCGGGGGGCGACTGAAGCTTTCTTT. Based on the CDR3 plus reference TRBV15 and TRBJ1-1, the full variable domain is DAMVIQNPRYQVTQFGKPVTLSCSQTLNHNVMYWYQQKSSQAPKLLFHYYDKDFNNEADTPDNFQSRRPNTSFCFLDIRSPGLGDTAMYLCATSRDRGATEAFFGQGTRLTVV.

This chain links TRBV29-1 with TRBJ1-2; 8 bases map to TRBD1. There are 12 residues in the CDR3. The V gene's germline CDR1 is SQVTM and CDR2 ANQGSEA. This CDR3 reads CSRTGPFYGYTF. As DNA, the CDR3 is TGCAGTCGGACAGGGCCCTTCTATGGCTACACCTTC.

This clonotype was picked up a small number of times. The chain links TRBV7-3 to TRBJ1-5; D unresolved. Germline CDR1 and CDR2: SGHTA and FQGTGA. V shed 5 bases and J shed 0 bases, with 14 bases lying between them. The CDR3 runs to 16 residues. This chain's CDR3 is CASSIHPGYSNQPQHF. The CDR3 bases are TGTGCCAGCAGCATACATCCCGGATATAGCAATCAGCCCCAGCATTTT.

In this sample, this clonotype turned up many times. The V gene is TRBV29-1, the J gene TRBJ2-5; a weak D match, TRBD2 (6 bases). Per germline, CDR1 SQVTM and CDR2 ANQGSEA. The germline V and J ends were trimmed by 0 bases and 2 bases, with 7 bases remaining between them. CDR3 length: 13 amino acids. CDR3 sequence reads: CSVEEGGQETQYF. The CDR3 DNA reads as TGCAGCGTTGAAGAGGGAGGTCAAGAGACCCAGTACTTC.

Written as DNA, the CDR3 is TGCGCCAGCAGCCAAATAGGGACGATGACTTTCTTT. Translating it yields CASSQIGTMTFF. V gene TRBV4-3 combines with J gene TRBJ1-1, with D possibly TRBD1 on 5 matching bases. Trimming removed 2 bases at V and 12 bases at J, with 13 bases between. CDR1 is LGHNA, CDR2 YSLEER, per germline. There are 12 residues in the CDR3.

The chain employs TRBV11-2 and TRBJ2-7, with 11 bases matching TRBD2. This CDR3 has 13 residues. Germline trimming cut 10 bases from V and 2 bases from J; bases unmatched to any gene: 4. Germline V gene sequence: CDR1 SGHAT, CDR2 FQNNGV. This CDR3 reads CATGLADPYEQYF. In DNA, the CDR3 is TGTGCCACGGGACTAGCGGACCCCTACGAGCAGTACTTC.

The J gene is TRBJ2-7, the V gene TRBV5-8, with D maybe TRBD2 (5 bases). The CDR3 is made up of 14 amino acids. Trimming took off 4 bases at V and 4 bases at J, with 15 bases between the two ends. Germline loops: CDR1 SGHTS, CDR2 YDEGEE. The CDR3 spells CASSPRTGKYEQYF. In DNA form, the CDR3 reads TGTGCCAGCAGCCCCCGGACTGGGAAATACGAGCAGTACTTC.

This clonotype was detected many times. V is TRBV12-3 or TRBV12-4 and J is TRBJ1-3; D remains ambiguous. The CDR3 is 13 amino acids. The V end lost 6 bases, the J end lost 0 bases, and 6 bases lay between the germline ends. Here the CDR3 reads CASRYGSGNTIYF. The CDR3, as DNA: TGTGCCAGCAGATACGGCTCTGGAAACACCATATATTTT.

This rearrangement joins TRBV29-1 to TRBJ2-3; D might be TRBD2 (6 bases). CDR3 length equals 11 residues. Germline values: CDR1 SQVTM, CDR2 ANQGSEA. The V and J ends lost 5 bases and 11 bases respectively, with 14 bases between them. CDR3 sequence (DNA): TGCAGCGTTTCCGCCGCCGGGGGGCAGTATTTT. As protein: CSVSAAGGQYF.

The chain has TRBV10-3 and TRBJ1-2, with D perhaps matching TRBD1 (5 bases). Germline V gene sequence: CDR1 ENHRY, CDR2 SYGVKD. Trimming took 4 bases from V and 5 from J, leaving 14 bases between them. The CDR3 consists of 14 residues. Here the CDR3 reads CAISGGRMEYGYTF. CDR3 in DNA: TGTGCCATCAGTGGGGGCAGGATGGAATATGGCTACACCTTC.

This clonotype was seen at least ten times. The gene calls are TRBV7-8 and TRBJ2-7, with D possibly being TRBD1 (5 bases). The CDR3 spans 12 residues. The V gene's germline CDR1 is SGHVS and CDR2 FQNEAQ. Trimming took 0 bases from V and 6 from J, leaving 6 bases between them. DNA of the CDR3: TGTGCCAGCAGCTTAGCAGGGGCCGAGCAGTACTTC. Its translation is CASSLAGAEQYF.

The V and J genes are TRBV9 and TRBJ1-2; 9 bases align to TRBD1. Germline-derived CDR1 and CDR2 are SGDLS and YYNGEE. The CDR3 has 17 residues. With 3 bases clipped from V and 4 bases from J, the junction kept 13 bases outside the gene matches. Written as DNA, the CDR3 is TGTGCCAGCAGCGGGGGACAGGGACCTGAACGCTCCTATGGCTACACCTTC. Amino acid sequence: CASSGGQGPERSYGYTF.

This clonotype has just a few counts. The J gene is TRBJ1-1, the V gene TRBV5-1, with TRBD1 matching 10 bases. This CDR3 has 17 residues. The V gene's germline CDR1 is SGHRS and CDR2 YFSETQ. V lost 2 bases to trimming and J lost 0 bases; unmatched junction nucleotides: 7. DNA of the CDR3: TGCGCCAGCAGCTTTGCGGGACAGGGGACGGTGAACACTGAAGCTTTCTTT. Protein sequence: CASSFAGQGTVNTEAFF.

The chain has TRBV4-3 and TRBJ2-5, with D perhaps matching TRBD1 (5 bases). Trimming took off 4 bases at V and 5 bases at J, with 20 bases between the two ends. Looked up from germline, CDR1 is LGHNA and CDR2 is YSLEER. CDR3 length: 16 amino acids. The CDR3 nucleotides are TGCGCCAGCAGCCCAAGCCAGGGTAAAGAGTGGGAGACCCAGTACTTC. Its protein is CASSPSQGKEWETQYF.

This clonotype was counted many times. CDR3 sequence: CASSFTWEDQETQYF. The CDR3 DNA reads as TGTGCCAGCAGCTTTACGTGGGAGGATCAAGAGACCCAGTACTTC. V and J are TRBV5-6 and TRBJ2-5, with a tentative D call TRBD2 (6 bases). V was pared by 2 bases and J by 2 bases, with 13 bases between. CDR1 SGHDT and CDR2 YYEEEE come from the germline V gene. The CDR3 consists of 15 residues.

This clonotype occurred many times. The CDR3 DNA reads TGTGCCAGCAGCTCGACAGTATATGGCTACACCTTC. Protein sequence: CASSSTVYGYTF. The chain combines TRBV7-9 with TRBJ1-2, with D maybe TRBD1 (5 bases). Deletions cut 4 bases from V and 5 bases from J, with 8 bases between. CDR1 and CDR2 (germline): SEHNR, FQNEAQ (reference sequence). The CDR3 is 12 amino acids.

V usage is TRBV6-5 and J usage is TRBJ1-2; 9 bases map to TRBD1. Per the germline V gene, CDR1 is MNHEY and CDR2 is SVGAGI. The J segment lost 3 bases and the V segment lost 5 bases, leaving 4 bases of the junction unmatched. This CDR3 contains 14 residues. The CDR3, as DNA: TGTGCCAGCAGTCGGACAGGGGCAGACTATGGCTACACCTTC. It is translated as CASSRTGADYGYTF.

This clonotype was counted a few times. The rearrangement links TRBV11-1 to TRBJ1-2, with D unclear. V was pared by 4 bases and J by 8 bases, with 17 bases between. This CDR3 has 14 residues. CDR1 SGHAT and CDR2 FQDESV come from the germline V gene (reference sequence). CDR3 nucleotides: TGTGCCAGCAGCTCCCCGGGGTCGGTTGGAGGCTACACCTTC. Protein sequence: CASSSPGSVGGYTF. The entire variable domain, with the rest obtained from reference TRBV11-1 and TRBJ1-2, is as follows: EAEVAQSPRYKITEKSQAVAFWCDPISGHATLYWYRQILGQGPELLVQFQDESVVDDSQLPKDRFSAERLKGVDSTLKIQPAELGDSAMYLCASSSPGSVGGYTFGSGTRLTVV.

V usage is TRBV6-5 and J usage is TRBJ1-2; possibly TRBD1 for D (6 bases). V shed 5 bases and J shed 7 bases, with 17 bases lying between them. Germline-derived CDR1 and CDR2 are MNHEY and SVGAGI. The CDR3 is made up of 14 amino acids. CDR3 nucleotide sequence: TGTGCCAGCAGTCCGGGGGCGATAATGGCTGGCTACACCTTC. Protein: CASSPGAIMAGYTF.